Below, 27 T cell receptor beta chains from the same sample are listed, as sequenced in a study of cytomegalovirus exposure and HLA in healthy donors. Primers for the PCR totalled 60 Vbeta and 13 Jbeta. Generated by immunoSEQ multiplex PCR, the TCRdb table keeps only in-frame clones and is missing some. The data contain a few hundred thousand clones, roughly 80% of them seen just once; the ten biggest clones take up 2.5% to 3.5%. Sequences were obtained from PBMCs. The receptors derive from a man aged 25-40 years in good health and CMV-seronegative.

This clone was picked up one time. This chain links TRBV11-1 with TRBJ1-1; the D gene is possibly TRBD1 (6 bases). With 5 bases removed from V and 1 base from J, the gap between germline ends came to 14 bases. The length of the CDR3 is 15 residues. In germline, CDR1 is SGHAT, CDR2 FQDESV (reference sequence). The CDR3 DNA reads TGTGCCAGCAGCGTAACGCGGACAGCGAACACTGAAGCTTTCTTT. This sequence encodes CASSVTRTANTEAFF.

This clone was seen only once. The rearrangement uses TRBV5-1 and TRBJ1-2; 9 bases line up with TRBD1. Losses at the gene ends were 0 bases for V and 7 bases for J; bases not matched to a gene: 7. The CDR3 consists of 15 residues. Germline CDR1 and CDR2: SGHRS and YFSETQ. CDR3 in amino acids: CASSLDGTGLPGYTF. Here the CDR3 DNA reads TGCGCCAGCAGCTTGGACGGGACAGGGCTCCCTGGCTACACCTTC.

The rearrangement uses TRBV28 and TRBJ1-5; TRBD1 aligns across 7 bases. Germline CDR1 MDHEN, CDR2 SYDVKM. The CDR3 length is 15 residues. Trimming took 7 bases from V and 1 from J; bases not matched to a gene: 7. The CDR3: CASNPTRGSNQPQHF. The CDR3 region has the DNA TGTGCCAGCAACCCTACCAGGGGGAGCAATCAGCCCCAGCATTTT.

The sample holds one count of this clone. The V gene is TRBV9, the J gene TRBJ2-1; D unclear. Germline assignment: CDR1 SGDLS and CDR2 YYNGEE. The CDR3 has 13 residues. Deletions cut 1 base from V and 3 bases from J, with 5 bases between. The CDR3: CASSVNSYNEQFF. CDR3 nucleotide sequence: TGTGCCAGCAGCGTAAATAGCTACAATGAGCAGTTCTTC.

V is TRBV10-3 and J is TRBJ1-2, with D perhaps TRBD1 (5 bases). This CDR3 is built from 13 residues. CDR1 and CDR2 (germline): ENHRY, SYGVKD. V dropped 8 bases and J dropped 3 bases, with 13 bases sitting between them. The CDR3 nucleotides read TGTGCCATCTCGGGGGACGAGGACTATGGCTACACCTTC. This codes for CAISGDEDYGYTF.

V and J are TRBV28 and TRBJ2-7, with D tentatively TRBD2 (6 bases). Trimming stripped 7 bases from V and 4 bases from J, with 20 bases between. The CDR3 has 15 amino acids. The V gene's germline CDR1 is MDHEN and CDR2 SYDVKM. CDR3 in amino acids: CASNTVGGDGYEQYF. The CDR3 bases are TGTGCCAGCAACACAGTAGGCGGGGATGGTTACGAGCAGTACTTC.

This chain links TRBV21-1 with TRBJ1-4; no check of the table's D call, TRBD1, against the DNA was made. TRBV21-1 is a pseudogene segment. The CDR3 spans 20 residues. The DNA of the CDR3 is TGTGCCAGCAGCGCCCTAGAGGGGACAGGCCTTCCGGGGGGTCCTGAAAAACTGTTTTTT. Translation: CASSALEGTGLPGGPEKLFF.

V gene TRBV15 combines with J gene TRBJ1-5, with D uncertain. CDR1 and CDR2 (germline): LNHNV, YYDKDF (reference sequence). The CDR3 covers 16 residues. V was clipped by 8 bases and J by 3 bases, with 20 bases between them. The CDR3 region is CATEGKRGSLNQPQHF. DNA of the CDR3: TGTGCCACCGAAGGGAAACGGGGAAGCCTCAATCAGCCCCAGCATTTT.

V and J are TRBV7-2 and TRBJ1-4; 10 bases agree with TRBD1. V was clipped by 5 bases and J by 7 bases; unmatched bases: 7. The CDR3 loop spans 15 amino acids. The germline V gene has CDR1 SGHTA and CDR2 FQGNSA. In DNA, the CDR3 is TGTGCCAGCAGCCAGGACAGGGGGAGGGGTGAAAAACTGTTTTTT. This translates into CASSQDRGRGEKLFF.

V gene TRBV9 combines with J gene TRBJ2-1; 9 bases agree with TRBD1. The CDR3 totals 17 residues. After removal of 3 bases from V and 4 bases from J, the junction contained 11 bases not matched to a gene. Germline V gene sequence: CDR1 SGDLS, CDR2 YYNGEE. The CDR3 is CASSARYSGTGYNEQFF. The CDR3 nucleotides are TGTGCCAGCAGCGCACGTTACTCCGGGACAGGGTACAATGAGCAGTTCTTC.

The gene calls are TRBV4-1 and TRBJ2-5; TRBD2 might be the D (7 bases). The end of the DNA fits TRBJ2-7 better, so the J call may be wrong. CDR3 size: 14 residues. Germline V gene data show CDR1 as MGHRA and CDR2 as YSYEKL. CDR3 nucleotides: TGCGCCAGCAGCCTACGGGGGGCGCGGGGCGAGCAGTACTTC. Translation gives CASSLRGARGEQYF.

This clone has just a few counts. The V call is TRBV9, the J call TRBJ1-2, with D uncertain. The germline V gene has CDR1 SGDLS and CDR2 YYNGEE. V was cut by 3 bases and J by 7 bases, with 16 bases left in between. The CDR3 runs to 14 residues. CDR3 residues: CASSATPSIIGYTF. In DNA, the CDR3 is TGTGCCAGCAGCGCAACACCCTCGATCATTGGCTACACCTTC. The full variable domain, in which reference TRBV9 and TRBJ1-2 provide the parts outside the CDR3, is DSGVTQTPKHLITATGQRVTLRCSPRSGDLSVYWYQQSLDQGLQFLIQYYNGEERAKGNILERFSAQQFPDLHSELNLSSLELGDSALYFCASSATPSIIGYTFGSGTRLTVV.

The rearrangement joins TRBV28 to TRBJ2-7; unclear D gene. V gave up 6 bases and J gave up 6 bases, with 18 bases separating them. The germline CDR1 and CDR2 sequences are MDHEN and SYDVKM. The CDR3 consists of 14 residues. CDR3 sequence reads: CASSALSRFGEQYF. The CDR3 coding sequence is TGTGCCAGCAGCGCCCTGTCACGGTTCGGCGAGCAGTACTTC.

This rearrangement joins TRBV9 to TRBJ1-1; possibly TRBD1 for D (6 bases). Between the trimmed V and J ends, which lost 2 bases and 4 bases, there was a span of 9 bases. CDR3 length equals 13 residues. In germline, CDR1 is SGDLS, CDR2 YYNGEE. CDR3 in amino acids: CASSVGQLTEAFF. CDR3 sequence (DNA): TGTGCCAGCAGCGTCGGACAGCTCACTGAAGCTTTCTTT.

The gene calls are TRBV7-9 and TRBJ2-3; no clear D. The CDR3 loop spans 13 amino acids. Trimming shortened V by 3 bases and J by 0 bases, and 4 bases separated the two germline ends. Germline CDR1 reads SEHNR; CDR2 reads FQNEAQ (reference sequence). CDR3: CASSFGSTDTQYF. The CDR3 bases are TGTGCCAGCAGCTTCGGGAGCACAGATACGCAGTATTTT.

The chain joins TRBV28 to TRBJ2-3, with 7 bases that match TRBD1. This CDR3 spans 16 amino acids. The germline CDR1 and CDR2 sequences are MDHEN and SYDVKM. The J segment lost 2 bases and the V segment lost 5 bases, leaving 10 bases of the junction unmatched. The CDR3 region is CASSPGEGALTDTQYF. DNA of the CDR3: TGTGCCAGCAGTCCCGGAGAGGGGGCCCTCACAGATACGCAGTATTTT.

The gene calls are TRBV20-1 and TRBJ2-1, with no clear D. There are 11 residues in the CDR3. Germline V gives CDR1 DFQATT, CDR2 SNEGSKA (reference sequence). V dropped 5 bases and J dropped 8 bases, with 10 bases sitting between them. CDR3 coding DNA: TGCAGTGCTCTCCGCGACTATGAGCAGTTCTTC. Its translation: CSALRDYEQFF.

The chain combines TRBV2 with TRBJ1-2; 8 bases map to TRBD1. The V segment lost 2 bases and the J segment 2 bases; nucleotides outside the gene matches: 7. Looked up from germline, CDR1 is SNHLY and CDR2 is FYNNEI. This CDR3 spans 16 amino acids. This CDR3 reads CASSEWPGTGNYGYTF. The CDR3 DNA follows: TGTGCCAGCAGTGAATGGCCGGGGACAGGAAACTATGGCTACACCTTC.

The V gene is TRBV5-8, the J gene TRBJ1-5, with D tentatively TRBD1 (6 bases). V was cut by 2 bases and J by 8 bases, with 20 bases left in between. The germline V gene encodes CDR1 SGHTS and CDR2 YDEGEE. The CDR3 spans 16 residues. CDR3 nucleotides: TGTGCCAGCAGCTTTGGGCTCCAGGGGCCGTCTGAGCCCCAGCATTTT. Translated, it gives CASSFGLQGPSEPQHF.

V is TRBV6-5 and J is TRBJ1-1; 8 positions match TRBD1. Germline V gene data show CDR1 as MNHEY and CDR2 as SVGAGI. The ends lost 5 bases at V and 3 bases at J; junction bases unmatched: 8. The CDR3 consists of 15 residues. CDR3 in DNA: TGTGCCAGCAGTGGAGGGGACAGGCCTGACACTGAAGCTTTCTTT. As protein: CASSGGDRPDTEAFF.

The V call is TRBV5-1, the J call TRBJ2-7; weak D call: TRBD1 (5 bases). The CDR3 length is 14 residues. Trimming shortened V by 6 bases and J by 3 bases, and 16 bases separated the two germline ends. Germline-derived CDR1 and CDR2 are SGHRS and YFSETQ. CDR3: CASTSVTANYEQYF. CDR3 coding DNA: TGCGCCAGCACCTCCGTGACAGCGAACTACGAGCAGTACTTC.

This clone came up a few times. The V call is TRBV9, the J call TRBJ1-2; no reliable D call. Trimming stripped 0 bases from V and 7 bases from J, with 10 bases between. Germline CDR1 is SGDLS and CDR2 is YYNGEE. The CDR3 spans 13 residues. The CDR3 loop is CASSVGGVGGYTF. DNA of the CDR3: TGTGCCAGCAGCGTAGGCGGAGTGGGTGGCTACACCTTC.

The chain joins TRBV6-6 to TRBJ2-5; D perhaps matches TRBD2 (5 bases). Trimming cost V 2 bases and J 5 bases, with 15 bases left between them. Germline CDR1 reads MNHNY; CDR2 reads SVGAGI (reference sequence). The CDR3 has 15 residues. CDR3 sequence: CASSYGGSTSETQYF. CDR3 DNA sequence: TGTGCCAGCAGTTACGGAGGATCAACCTCGGAGACCCAGTACTTC.

This chain links TRBV18 with TRBJ1-5; 9 bases map to TRBD1. Trimming took 3 bases from V and 6 from J; bases not matched to a gene: 6. The CDR3 length is 15 residues. Germline CDR1 KGHSH, CDR2 LQKENI. For the CDR3, the DNA is TGTGCCAGCTCACCGGGACAGGGATTGGGTCAGCCCCAGCATTTT. The encoded protein is CASSPGQGLGQPQHF.

This chain joins TRBV19 and TRBJ2-7; D is possibly TRBD2 (6 bases). This CDR3 is built from 16 residues. Trimming pared 1 base from V and 2 bases from J, leaving 15 bases between. The germline CDR1 and CDR2 sequences are LNHDA and SQIVND (reference sequence). The CDR3 bases are TGTGCCAGTAGTATAGCCGGGACTTATCGTACCTACGAGCAGTACTTC. The encoded protein is CASSIAGTYRTYEQYF.

This sequence joins TRBV7-9 and TRBJ2-1; 11 nucleotides agree with TRBD2. The CDR3 runs to 15 residues. Germline V lookup: CDR1 SEHNR, CDR2 FQNEAQ (reference sequence). Germline trimming cut 5 bases from V and 15 bases from J; bases unmatched to any gene: 15. The CDR3 bases are TGTGCCAGCAGCCGGACCCAGACTAGCGGGGACCGCCGGTTCTTC. Protein: CASSRTQTSGDRRFF. Supplemented by reference TRBV7-9 and TRBJ2-1, the full variable domain reads DTGVSQNPRHKITKRGQNVTFRCDPISEHNRLYWYRQTLGQGPEFLTYFQNEAQLEKSRLLSDRFSAERPKGSFSTLEIQRTEQGDSAMYLCASSRTQTSGDRRFFGPGTRLTVL.

The chain recombines TRBV2 with TRBJ2-6; possible D gene TRBD2, 5 bases. Germline V gene sequence: CDR1 SNHLY, CDR2 FYNNEI. Trimming removed 6 bases at V and 12 bases at J, with 12 bases between. This CDR3 is built from 12 residues. CDR3 residues: CASRGDPPVLTF. In DNA, the CDR3 is TGTGCCAGCAGGGGAGACCCCCCCGTCCTGACTTTC. The complete variable domain, with remaining parts taken from reference TRBV2 and TRBJ2-6, reads EPEVTQTPSHQVTQMGQEVILRCVPISNHLYFYWYRQILGQKVEFLVSFYNNEISEKSEIFDDQFSVERPDGSNFTLKIRSTKLEDSAMYFCASRGDPPVLTFGAGSRLTVL.